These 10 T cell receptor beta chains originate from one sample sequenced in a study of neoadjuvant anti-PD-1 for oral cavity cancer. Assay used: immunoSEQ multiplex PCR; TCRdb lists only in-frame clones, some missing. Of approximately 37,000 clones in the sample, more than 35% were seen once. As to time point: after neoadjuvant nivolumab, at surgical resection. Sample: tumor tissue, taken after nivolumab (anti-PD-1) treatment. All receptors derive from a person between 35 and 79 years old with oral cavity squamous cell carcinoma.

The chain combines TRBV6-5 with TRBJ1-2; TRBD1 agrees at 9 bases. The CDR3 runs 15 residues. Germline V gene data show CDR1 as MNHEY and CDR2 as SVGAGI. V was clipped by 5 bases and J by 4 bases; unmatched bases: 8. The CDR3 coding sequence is TGTGCCAGCAGTCGACAGGGGGGGAGAGGCTATGGCTACACCTTC. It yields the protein CASSRQGGRGYGYTF.

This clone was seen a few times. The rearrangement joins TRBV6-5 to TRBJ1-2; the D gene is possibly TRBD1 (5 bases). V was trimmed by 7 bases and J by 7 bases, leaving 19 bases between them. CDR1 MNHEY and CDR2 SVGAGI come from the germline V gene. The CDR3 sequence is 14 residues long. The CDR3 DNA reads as TGTGCCAGCAATCCAGCGCAGGGTAGTCGTGGCTACACCTTC. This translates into CASNPAQGSRGYTF.

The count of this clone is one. The CDR3 spells CASSGRETQYF. CDR3 DNA sequence: TGTGCCAGCAGTGGGAGGGAGACCCAGTACTTC. The rearrangement joins TRBV2 to TRBJ2-5, with D possibly matching TRBD2 (5 bases). The CDR3 consists of 11 residues. Germline V lookup: CDR1 SNHLY, CDR2 FYNNEI. Deletions cut 4 bases from V and 5 bases from J, with 5 bases between.

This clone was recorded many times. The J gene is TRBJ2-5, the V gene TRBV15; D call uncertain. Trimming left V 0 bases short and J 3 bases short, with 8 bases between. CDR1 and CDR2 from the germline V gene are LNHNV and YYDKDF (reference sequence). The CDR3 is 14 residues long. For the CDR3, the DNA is TGTGCCACCAGCAGAGATAAGCGTAAAGAGACCCAGTACTTC. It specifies CATSRDKRKETQYF.

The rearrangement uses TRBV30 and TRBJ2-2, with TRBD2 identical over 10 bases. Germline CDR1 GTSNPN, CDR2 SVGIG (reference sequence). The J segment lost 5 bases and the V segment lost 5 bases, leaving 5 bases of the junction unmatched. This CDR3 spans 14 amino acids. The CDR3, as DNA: TGTGCCTGGGCCTTAGCGGGGGGAACCGGGGAGCTGTTTTTT. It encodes CAWALAGGTGELFF.

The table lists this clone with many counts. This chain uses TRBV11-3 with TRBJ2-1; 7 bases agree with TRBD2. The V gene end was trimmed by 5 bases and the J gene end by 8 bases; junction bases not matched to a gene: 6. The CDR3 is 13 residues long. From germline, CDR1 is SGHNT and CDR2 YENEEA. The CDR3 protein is CASSPGTIDEQFF. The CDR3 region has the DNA TGTGCCAGCAGCCCCGGGACTATTGATGAGCAGTTCTTC.

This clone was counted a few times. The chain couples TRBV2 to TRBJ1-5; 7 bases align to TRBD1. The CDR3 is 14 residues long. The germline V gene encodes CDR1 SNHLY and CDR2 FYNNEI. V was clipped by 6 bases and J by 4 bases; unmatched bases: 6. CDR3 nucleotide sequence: TGTGCCAGCAGCCCCCAGGGGGAGAATCAGCCCCAGCATTTT. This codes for CASSPQGENQPQHF.

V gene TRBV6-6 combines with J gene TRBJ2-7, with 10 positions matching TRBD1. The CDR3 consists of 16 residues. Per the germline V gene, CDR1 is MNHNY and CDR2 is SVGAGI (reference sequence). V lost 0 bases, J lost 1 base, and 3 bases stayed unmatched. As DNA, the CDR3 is TGTGCCAGCAGTTACTCGGGGGACAGGGGTTCCTACGAGCAGTACTTC. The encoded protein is CASSYSGDRGSYEQYF.

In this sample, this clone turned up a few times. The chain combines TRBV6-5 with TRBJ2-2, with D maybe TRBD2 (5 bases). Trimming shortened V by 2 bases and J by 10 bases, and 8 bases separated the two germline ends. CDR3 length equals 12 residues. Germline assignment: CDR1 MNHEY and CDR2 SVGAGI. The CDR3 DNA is TGTGCCAGCAGTTACGAGGGTGTGGAGCTGTTTTTT. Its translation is CASSYEGVELFF.

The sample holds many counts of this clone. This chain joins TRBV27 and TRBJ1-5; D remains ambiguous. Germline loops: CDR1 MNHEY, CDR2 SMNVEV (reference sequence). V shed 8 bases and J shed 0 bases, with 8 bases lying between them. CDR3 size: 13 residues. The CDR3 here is CASARYSNQPQHF. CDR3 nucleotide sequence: TGTGCCAGCGCCCGATATAGCAATCAGCCCCAGCATTTT.